This entry features one T cell receptor (beta chain) sequence. The data were obtained in a study of blood T cell repertoires in COVID-19. Study background: The cDNA or gDNA used as material had been derived from T cells, B-cell-depleted T cells, or PBMCs.

Profiled with immunoSEQ multiplex PCR; TCRdb holds only in-frame clones, not every one. The data hold about 230,000 clones, with about four fifths observed a single time. The sequencing input was peripheral blood. The receptor was derived from a middle-aged man with active or convalescent COVID-19.

The DNA of the CDR3 is TGCGCCAGCAGCCAGGAGCCCCAGAACCCGAACACTGAAGCTTTCTTT. This codes for CASSQEPQNPNTEAFF. The V call is TRBV4-3, the J call TRBJ1-1, with D uncertain. The germline V and J ends were trimmed by 3 bases and 1 base, with 15 bases remaining between them. This CDR3 region has 16 residues. CDR1 LGHNA and CDR2 YSLEER come from the germline V gene.